A few counts support the clone carrying this T cell receptor (beta chain). Its antigen is still unknown. Methods used by the authors: Clonotypes per individual ranged from about 95,000 to nearly 500,000. TCRdb analysed the 5' RACE reads with MiXCR anew, one entry per CDR3 protein. It is TCRdb's table, rather than the study itself, that gives the V and J calls and clone size. The sample carries around 380,000 distinct CDR3 sequences, 28% recorded once. This record belongs to a study of identical twins' blood T cells. Broader study findings: Even for out-of-frame TCRbeta, twins reportedly shared V gene usage much more than unrelated donors.

This CDR3 is built from 14 residues. The V end was cut by 6 bases, the J end by 9 bases, with 17 bases between. Germline CDR1 and CDR2: SNHLY and FYNNEI. Sequencing input: PBMCs. This TCR was sampled from a woman aged 18 to 55 in good health. The rearrangement joins TRBV2 to TRBJ1-4; D ambiguous. CDR3 sequence: CASSVSHENQKLFF. Here the CDR3 DNA reads TGTGCCAGCAGCGTAAGCCATGAAAACCAAAAACTGTTTTTT.